The 31 T cell receptor beta chains below were found in one sample sequenced in a study of blood T cell repertoires in COVID-19. Profiling relied on immunoSEQ multiplex PCR, and the TCRdb table lists in-frame clones only, not all of them. The table lists some 200,000 clones, roughly 86% of them singletons. The material sequenced was PBMCs or T cells enriched from blood (not recorded which). These receptors were taken from a man aged 18 to 29 with acute COVID-19.

The chain carries TRBV11-3 and TRBJ2-7, with 7 bases identical to TRBD1. The germline V gene has CDR1 SGHNT and CDR2 YENEEA. Losses at the gene ends were 5 bases for V and 0 bases for J; bases not matched to a gene: 7. This CDR3 is built from 15 residues. The CDR3 region is CASSQTGRLSYEQYF. CDR3 sequence (DNA): TGTGCCAGCAGCCAGACAGGGCGCCTCTCCTACGAGCAGTACTTC.

The chain combines TRBV5-6 with TRBJ1-1, with D unresolved. This CDR3 is 13 amino acids long. Germline CDR1 reads SGHDT; CDR2 reads YYEEEE. The germline V and J ends were trimmed by 1 base and 6 bases, with 10 bases remaining between them. The CDR3 here is CASSLWHNPEAFF. DNA of the CDR3: TGTGCCAGCAGCTTGTGGCACAATCCTGAAGCTTTCTTT.

The chain couples TRBV11-3 to TRBJ2-7; 7 bases are a match to TRBD2. The V and J ends lost 1 base and 7 bases, in that order; junction bases with no gene match: 16. CDR1 is SGHNT, CDR2 YENEEA, per germline. The CDR3 is 17 residues long. The CDR3 region has the DNA TGTGCCAGCAGCTTAGTCTTCTTGAGGGAGGGCCCGGAAGAGCAGTACTTC. It specifies CASSLVFLREGPEEQYF.

The gene calls are TRBV3-1 (or the pseudogene TRBV3-2) and TRBJ2-7, with D possibly being TRBD2 (5 bases). The V end was cut by 2 bases, the J end by 0 bases, with 8 bases between. The CDR3 runs 14 residues. Looked up from germline, CDR1 is LGHDT and CDR2 is YNNKEL (reference sequence). In nucleotides, the CDR3 is TGTGCCAGCAGCCAACGTGGGAGCTCCTACGAGCAGTACTTC. Translation gives CASSQRGSSYEQYF.

As for this clone: Within the sample, other DNA sequences also encode this same CDR3. The chain recombines TRBV19 with TRBJ2-5; D not resolved. The CDR3 is 12 amino acids. V was pared by 2 bases and J by 4 bases, with 5 bases between. Germline V lookup: CDR1 LNHDA, CDR2 SQIVND (reference sequence). CDR3 loop: CASSITGETQYF. CDR3 DNA sequence: TGTGCCAGTAGTATAACCGGAGAGACCCAGTACTTC.

The V call is TRBV7-2, the J call TRBJ2-5; TRBD2 matches at 9 bases. CDR3 length equals 14 residues. Germline loops: CDR1 SGHTA, CDR2 FQGNSA. J was trimmed by 1 base and V by 5 bases; bases with no gene match: 2. CDR3 protein: CASSPGLAQETQYF. In nucleotides, the CDR3 is TGTGCCAGCAGCCCGGGACTAGCCCAAGAGACCCAGTACTTC.

This rearrangement joins TRBV6-5 to TRBJ1-3, with D perhaps matching TRBD1 (6 bases). The V gene lost 6 bases and the J gene lost 4 bases, with 13 bases spanning the gap. Looked up from germline, CDR1 is MNHEY and CDR2 is SVGAGI. CDR3 length: 14 residues. The CDR3 DNA sequence: TGTGCCAGCAGAATCACAGGGACCGGAAACACCATATATTTT. It is translated as CASRITGTGNTIYF.

The rearrangement links TRBV27 to TRBJ2-7, with 9 positions matching TRBD2. The CDR3 length is 15 residues. The V gene's germline CDR1 is MNHEY and CDR2 SMNVEV (reference sequence). With 0 bases clipped from V and 2 bases from J, the junction kept 2 bases outside the gene matches. CDR3 in amino acids: CASSLSGGRAYEQYF. In DNA, the CDR3 is TGTGCCAGCAGTTTATCCGGCGGGAGGGCCTACGAGCAGTACTTC.

The rearrangement joins TRBV28 to TRBJ2-7; TRBD1 agrees at 10 bases. The CDR3 runs 15 residues. V lost 3 bases and J lost 4; bases outside the gene matches: 6. Germline CDR1 MDHEN, CDR2 SYDVKM. Written as DNA, the CDR3 is TGTGCCAGCAGTTTCCCGGACAGGGGGTCGTACGAGCAGTACTTC. Translating gives CASSFPDRGSYEQYF.

The V and J genes are TRBV2 and TRBJ2-7; D possibly corresponds to TRBD2 (5 bases). There are 13 residues in the CDR3. The germline gives CDR1 SNHLY, CDR2 FYNNEI. Trimming took 0 bases from V and 3 from J, leaving 6 bases between them. The CDR3 nucleotides read TGTGCCAGCAGTGAAGCGAGGGTCTACGAGCAGTACTTC. Translating it yields CASSEARVYEQYF.

This chain joins TRBV12-3 or TRBV12-4 and TRBJ2-7; D gene uncertain. This CDR3 has 13 residues. Trimming removed 2 bases from V and 2 bases from J, with 7 bases in between. CDR3 DNA: TGTGCCAGCAGTTTAAACAGTGCCTACGAGCAGTACTTC. Translation gives CASSLNSAYEQYF.

V and J are TRBV25-1 and TRBJ2-7; perhaps TRBD1 as D (6 bases). The germline CDR1 and CDR2 sequences are MGHDK and SYGVNS. With 3 bases removed from V and 3 bases from J, the gap between germline ends came to 21 bases. The CDR3 totals 17 residues. The CDR3 sequence is CASSESNPGTQIYEQYF. CDR3 bases: TGTGCCAGCAGTGAGTCGAACCCCGGGACACAGATCTACGAGCAGTACTTC.

V gene TRBV11-2 combines with J gene TRBJ1-6, with D maybe TRBD1 (5 bases). Germline lookup yields CDR1 SGHAT and CDR2 FQNNGV. This CDR3 spans 17 amino acids. V was cut by 5 bases and J by 6 bases, with 20 bases left in between. As DNA, the CDR3 is TGTGCCAGCAGCCTATCGGGGGGTTCGATTGTTAATTCACCCCTCCACTTT. Amino acids: CASSLSGGSIVNSPLHF.

The V gene is TRBV2, the J gene TRBJ2-6; a weak D match, TRBD2 (7 bases). The germline V and J ends were trimmed by 7 bases and 3 bases, with 13 bases remaining between them. The length of the CDR3 is 15 residues. The germline V gene encodes CDR1 SNHLY and CDR2 FYNNEI. CDR3 region: CASTGGGSGANVLTF. DNA for the CDR3: TGTGCCAGCACCGGCGGGGGCAGTGGGGCCAACGTCCTGACTTTC.

The chain links TRBV11-2 to TRBJ1-5, with D maybe TRBD1 (5 bases). The V gene lost 1 base and the J gene lost 6 bases, with 16 bases spanning the gap. CDR3 length: 16 residues. Germline lookup yields CDR1 SGHAT and CDR2 FQNNGV. The CDR3 DNA reads as TGTGCCAGCAGCTTAGTTGTCAGGCTCCAGGGTCAGCCCCAGCATTTT. It encodes CASSLVVRLQGQPQHF.

The chain links TRBV5-1 to TRBJ1-2; a possible D gene is TRBD1 (5 bases). The CDR3 sequence is 16 residues long. Germline values: CDR1 SGHRS, CDR2 YFSETQ. V was trimmed by 5 bases and J by 0 bases, leaving 17 bases between them. The CDR3 loop is CASSYGQGISNYGYTF. Written as DNA, the CDR3 is TGCGCCAGCAGTTATGGCCAGGGCATCTCTAACTATGGCTACACCTTC.

V gene TRBV4-2 combines with J gene TRBJ1-4; D is ambiguous. Germline values: CDR1 LGHNA, CDR2 YNFKEQ. This CDR3 is 14 amino acids long. V lost 5 bases, J lost 8 bases, and 15 bases lay in between. CDR3 amino acids: CASSENGESEKLFF. Written as DNA, the CDR3 is TGTGCCAGCAGCGAAAACGGGGAAAGCGAAAAACTGTTTTTT.

This clone showed up just a few times. The V gene is TRBV5-1, the J gene TRBJ1-1, with D perhaps TRBD1 (5 bases). This CDR3 is built from 14 residues. V lost 7 bases, J lost 0 bases, and 13 bases lay in between. CDR1 and CDR2 from the germline V gene are SGHRS and YFSETQ. The CDR3 nucleotides are TGCGCCAGCCGAGAGGAGGGACTGAACACTGAAGCTTTCTTT. It codes for CASREEGLNTEAFF.

The chain joins TRBV23-1 to TRBJ1-1; TRBD1 is a possible D gene (6 bases). TRBV23-1 is an open reading frame whose function is uncertain. This CDR3 spans 15 amino acids. The germline V and J ends were trimmed by 3 bases and 4 bases, with 15 bases remaining between them. This chain's CDR3 is CASSQDVQGGTEAFF. The CDR3, as DNA: TGCGCCAGCAGTCAGGACGTACAGGGCGGCACTGAAGCTTTCTTT.

This chain uses TRBV25-1 with TRBJ2-1; TRBD2 matches at 10 bases. The CDR3 loop spans 14 amino acids. The junction had 6 bases not matched to a gene; V was cut back by 6 bases and J by 7 bases. Germline lookup yields CDR1 MGHDK and CDR2 SYGVNS. CDR3 bases: TGTGCCAGCAGCCTGGGACTAGCGCGGAATGAGCAGTTCTTC. As protein: CASSLGLARNEQFF.

The chain recombines TRBV4-1 with TRBJ2-7, with TRBD1 matching over 9 bases. The J segment lost 7 bases and the V segment lost 1 base, leaving 8 bases of the junction unmatched. This CDR3 region has 15 residues. From germline, CDR1 is MGHRA and CDR2 YSYEKL. This CDR3 reads CASSQGRDRVLEQYF. Here the CDR3 DNA reads TGCGCCAGCAGCCAAGGGAGGGACAGGGTCTTGGAGCAGTACTTC.

The chain employs TRBV3-1 (or the pseudogene TRBV3-2) and TRBJ2-6, with 7 bases aligning to TRBD1. CDR1 and CDR2 from the germline V gene are LGHDT and YNNKEL (reference sequence). V shed 4 bases, J shed 3 bases, and the junction held 3 bases outside the gene matches. CDR3 length equals 15 residues. DNA of the CDR3: TGTGCCAGCAGCCCCACAGGGGTTGGGGCCAACGTCCTGACTTTC. Translated, it gives CASSPTGVGANVLTF.

The chain is built from TRBV7-2 and TRBJ1-5; D is unresolved. V was cut by 1 base and J by 8 bases, with 12 bases left in between. Germline V CDR1 and CDR2: SGHTA, FQGNSA. This CDR3 contains 14 residues. The CDR3 nucleotides are TGTGCCAGCAGCTTAGGCCTCTATGTTGAGCCCCAGCATTTT. Its translation is CASSLGLYVEPQHF.

This clone has just a few counts. This chain uses TRBV7-9 with TRBJ2-2; D is unclear. Trimming stripped 2 bases from V and 4 bases from J, with 11 bases between. CDR3 size: 15 residues. The germline V gene has CDR1 SEHNR and CDR2 FQNEAQ (reference sequence). The CDR3 region has the DNA TGTGCCAGCAGCTTAATTGGCATTTCCACCGGGGAGCTGTTTTTT. Residues: CASSLIGISTGELFF.

The rearrangement uses TRBV18 and TRBJ2-7, with D unclear. Germline V gene sequence: CDR1 KGHSH, CDR2 LQKENI. This CDR3 comprises 15 residues. Trimming took 3 bases from V and 0 from J, leaving 12 bases between them. The CDR3 DNA is TGTGCCAGCTCACCGGCTGATTCTCCCTCCTACGAGCAGTACTTC. Its protein product is CASSPADSPSYEQYF. Filled out from reference TRBV18 and TRBJ2-7, the complete variable domain reads NAGVMQNPRHLVRRRGQEARLRCSPMKGHSHVYWYRQLPEEGLKFMVYLQKENIIDESGMPKERFSAEFPKEGPSILRIQQVVRGDSAAYFCASSPADSPSYEQYFGPGTRLTVT.

The rearrangement uses TRBV18 and TRBJ1-1; unclear D gene. This CDR3 spans 14 amino acids. CDR1 and CDR2 from the germline V gene are KGHSH and LQKENI. V was shortened by 0 bases and J by 0 bases, with 5 bases between the two germline ends. The CDR3 DNA reads TGTGCCAGCTCACCACCATCCATGAACACTGAAGCTTTCTTT. This codes for CASSPPSMNTEAFF. The entire variable domain, with the rest obtained from reference TRBV18 and TRBJ1-1, is as follows: NAGVMQNPRHLVRRRGQEARLRCSPMKGHSHVYWYRQLPEEGLKFMVYLQKENIIDESGMPKERFSAEFPKEGPSILRIQQVVRGDSAAYFCASSPPSMNTEAFFGQGTRLTVV.

The gene calls are TRBV10-1 and TRBJ2-5; no firm D call. V was shortened by 0 bases and J by 7 bases, with 6 bases between the two germline ends. The germline CDR1 and CDR2 sequences are WNHNN and SYGVQD (reference sequence). The CDR3 sequence is 12 residues long. The CDR3 DNA sequence: TGCGCCAGCAGTGAGTCTAAGAGGACCCAGTACTTC. Encoded protein: CASSESKRTQYF.

This clone was recorded only once. J is TRBJ1-6 and V is TRBV24-1; D might be TRBD1 (6 bases). V dropped 8 bases and J dropped 14 bases, with 15 bases sitting between them. This CDR3 is built from 12 residues. The germline CDR1 and CDR2 sequences are KGHDR and SFDVKD. CDR3 in amino acids: CATIPQGGALHF. The DNA of the CDR3 is TGTGCCACCATTCCCCAAGGGGGAGCCCTCCACTTT.

The genes are TRBV4-3 and TRBJ1-4, with TRBD1 matching over 9 bases. Germline V CDR1 and CDR2: LGHNA, YSLEER. Trimming at V came to 6 bases and at J to 14 bases, leaving 13 bases not matched to a gene. This CDR3 is built from 14 residues. CDR3 region: CASSPTGGDGILFF. In DNA, the CDR3 is TGCGCCAGCAGTCCGACAGGGGGTGACGGGATCCTGTTTTTT.

The V and J genes are TRBV27 and TRBJ2-3; 7 nucleotides align to TRBD2. Germline lookup yields CDR1 MNHEY and CDR2 SMNVEV (reference sequence). Losses at the gene ends were 4 bases for V and 1 base for J; bases not matched to a gene: 2. This CDR3 spans 14 amino acids. The CDR3 region is CASSYAGGTDTQYF. The CDR3 DNA reads as TGTGCCAGCAGTTATGCGGGAGGCACAGATACGCAGTATTTT.

Notes on this clone: A read error may explain this, as a much larger clone is one base away. The chain employs TRBV7-3 and TRBJ1-3; D is unclear. V was clipped by 5 bases and J by 3 bases, with 5 bases between them. This CDR3 has 12 amino acids. CDR1 is SGHTA, CDR2 FQGTGA, per germline. In nucleotides, the CDR3 is TGTGCCAGCAGCCCAGGTGGAAACACCATATATTTT. It yields the protein CASSPGGNTIYF.